Shown below are 13 T cell receptor beta chains from a single sample sequenced in a study of T-cell reconstitution after alpha-beta-depleted transplantation in children. Unique molecular identifiers were incorporated when the TCRbeta library was constructed. TCRdb recomputed calls from the PCR reads with MiXCR, one row per CDR3 protein. In the table there are around 450,000 distinct CDR3 sequences, approximately 10% of which are singletons. The material was PBMCs, obtained before TCRalphabeta/CD19-depleted stem cell transplant. The receptors shown here come from a child aged 2 to 15 with inherited bone marrow failure, due to receive a stem cell transplant.

Many counts were recorded for this clonotype. The chain is built from TRBV5-6 and TRBJ2-3; D possibly matches TRBD1 or TRBD2 (6 bases each). The V end was cut by 1 base, the J end by 2 bases, with 14 bases between. CDR1 SGHDT and CDR2 YYEEEE come from the germline V gene. This CDR3 has 16 residues. The CDR3 nucleotides are TGTGCCAGCAGCTTGATGGGGGGCTTCGTCACAGATACGCAGTATTTT. This translates into CASSLMGGFVTDTQYF. Full variable domain (remainder filled in from reference TRBV5-6 and TRBJ2-3): DAGVTQSPTHLIKTRGQQVTLRCSPKSGHDTVSWYQQALGQGPQFIFQYYEEEERQRGNFPDRFSGHQFPNYSSELNVNALLLGDSALYLCASSLMGGFVTDTQYFGPGTRLTVL.

This clonotype was seen ten or more times. The gene calls are TRBV12-3 or TRBV12-4 and TRBJ1-4; 8 bases agree with TRBD1. CDR3 length equals 15 residues. Trimming removed 7 bases from V and 4 bases from J; junction bases left unmatched: 8. CDR3 region: CASKYSGQVNEKLFF. As DNA, the CDR3 is TGTGCCAGCAAATATTCGGGACAGGTTAATGAAAAACTGTTTTTT.

This clonotype was seen ten or more times. The CDR3 protein is CASSRESYNEQFF. CDR3 bases: TGTGCCAGCAGCCGGGAATCCTACAATGAGCAGTTCTTC. The rearrangement links TRBV7-2 to TRBJ2-1, with D possibly matching TRBD2 (5 bases). The CDR3 consists of 13 residues. Germline-derived CDR1 and CDR2 are SGHTA and FQGNSA. V gave up 5 bases and J gave up 1 base, with 6 bases separating them.

At least ten counts were recorded for this clonotype. This chain joins TRBV7-2 and TRBJ2-3; D unresolved. V lost 4 bases to trimming and J lost 5 bases, with 10 bases between them. Germline V CDR1 and CDR2: SGHTA, FQGNSA. This CDR3 spans 13 amino acids. CDR3 protein: CASSYKTGDTQYF. The CDR3 DNA is TGTGCCAGCAGCTACAAAACGGGAGATACGCAGTATTTT.

This clonotype was detected ten times or more. The CDR3 here is CAWNKVYTDTQYF. In DNA form, the CDR3 reads TGTGCCTGGAACAAGGTTTACACAGATACGCAGTATTTT. The V call is TRBV30, the J call TRBJ2-3; D unresolved. The CDR3 consists of 13 residues. Germline loops: CDR1 GTSNPN, CDR2 SVGIG (reference sequence). The V end was cut by 4 bases, the J end by 2 bases, with 10 bases between.

This clonotype was recorded at least ten times. The V and J genes are TRBV3-1 and TRBJ1-1; TRBD1 might be the D (5 bases). The germline CDR1 and CDR2 sequences are LGHDT and YNNKEL (reference sequence). CDR3 size: 14 residues. V was pared by 1 base and J by 3 bases, with 9 bases between. The CDR3 nucleotides are TGTGCCAGCAGCCAAGGGGGCCTTGACACTGAAGCTTTCTTT. Its protein product is CASSQGGLDTEAFF.

This clonotype occurred many times. This sequence joins TRBV2 and TRBJ2-7, with a weak D call TRBD1 (6 bases). The germline CDR1 and CDR2 sequences are SNHLY and FYNNEI. V was trimmed by 3 bases and J by 0 bases, leaving 12 bases between them. The CDR3 totals 15 residues. For the CDR3, the DNA is TGTGCCAGCAGTGACAGGGGTCCGAGCTCCTACGAGCAGTACTTC. Its protein product is CASSDRGPSSYEQYF.

This clonotype has ten or more counts. J is TRBJ1-3 and V is TRBV2; no firm D call. Germline CDR1 reads SNHLY; CDR2 reads FYNNEI. The CDR3 extends over 16 amino acids. Trimming removed 2 bases from V and 3 bases from J, with 14 bases in between. The DNA of the CDR3 is TGTGCCAGCAGTGAATATAGGCAGGACCTTGGAAACACCATATATTTT. Its protein is CASSEYRQDLGNTIYF.

About this clonotype itself: The CDR3 does not close with the conserved phenylalanine or tryptophan, likely indicating a read error. The chain uses TRBV29-1 and TRBJ2-1; 11 nucleotides line up with TRBD2. Trimming at V came to 7 bases and at J to 4 bases, leaving 9 bases not matched to a gene. CDR1 and CDR2 from the germline V gene are SQVTM and ANQGSEA. This CDR3 has 15 residues. The CDR3 DNA sequence: TGCAGCGACCGTCCGGGACTAGCGGTATACAATGAGCAGTTCTTA. Translated, it gives CSDRPGLAVYNEQFL.

A remark on this clonotype: A much larger clonotype is one base distant, so this may be a read error. The rearrangement links TRBV10-1 to TRBJ2-3; tentatively, D is TRBD2 (6 bases). This CDR3 is 16 amino acids long. CDR1 and CDR2 (germline): WNHNN, SYGVQD (reference sequence). CDR3 loop: CASSEPRGGSTETQYF. DNA for the CDR3: TGCGCCAGCAGTGAGCCTAGGGGAGGAAGCACAGAAACGCAGTATTTT.

This clonotype was seen repeatedly, ten times or more. This chain connects TRBV7-9 to TRBJ2-5, with D possibly being TRBD1 or TRBD2 (5 bases each). There are 16 residues in the CDR3. The germline V gene encodes CDR1 SEHNR and CDR2 FQNEAQ (reference sequence). Trimming removed 1 base at V and 2 bases at J, with 14 bases between. CDR3 DNA: TGTGCCAGCAGCTTAGGATCCTGGGACGCACAAGAGACCCAGTACTTC. Protein sequence: CASSLGSWDAQETQYF.

Only a few counts were recorded for this clonotype. The chain recombines TRBV4-3 with TRBJ2-5; D might be TRBD2 (5 bases). The V gene's germline CDR1 is LGHNA and CDR2 YSLEER. The CDR3 runs to 13 residues. V lost 0 bases and J 9 bases, leaving 11 bases between the germline ends. CDR3 region: CASSQDGRGSQYF. For the CDR3, the DNA is TGCGCCAGCAGCCAAGATGGAAGAGGGTCCCAGTACTTC.

This clonotype was seen repeatedly, ten times or more. The rearrangement uses TRBV7-2 and TRBJ2-2, with 7 bases aligning to TRBD2. The V segment lost 2 bases and the J segment 1 base; nucleotides outside the gene matches: 4. The CDR3 consists of 16 residues. The germline V gene encodes CDR1 SGHTA and CDR2 FQGNSA. The DNA for the CDR3 is TGTGCCAGCAGCTTATTTGGACTAGAGAACACCGGGGAGCTGTTTTTT. Residues: CASSLFGLENTGELFF.